This T cell receptor beta chain was sequenced in a study of blood T cell repertoires in COVID-19. Looking at the study overall: Samples of COVID-19 (acute and convalescent) were obtained from the United States, Italy and Spain. T cells, B-cell-depleted T cells, or PBMCs provided the cDNA or gDNA that served as material.

Per the original data handling: Reference gene primer amplification yielded estimated nucleated cell counts. Sequencing used immunoSEQ multiplex PCR; TCRdb keeps in-frame clones, though not all of them. The D gene and trimming were derived from the DNA, and the V and J assignments and clone size from that table. This table holds 60,000 to 80,000 clones, roughly 90% found once. The CDR3 is 12 amino acids. Germline V gene lookup returns CDR1 SGHDT and CDR2 YYEEEE. V lost 1 base to trimming and J lost 4 bases, with 3 bases between them. The source is a human donor in a cohort sampled during active COVID-19. V is TRBV5-6 and J is TRBJ1-3; D remains unclear. Sequenced material: peripheral blood. The CDR3 bases are TGTGCCAGCAGCTTGTCAGGAAACACCATATATTTT. This gives the protein CASSLSGNTIYF.